This record looks at one T cell receptor beta chain sequence and its context. Its cognate antigen is unknown. This sample was included in a study of cytomegalovirus exposure and HLA in healthy donors. The study, taken as a whole, reports: Three chains tied to CMV proved CMV antigen-specific in vitro.

This CDR3 has 11 amino acids. V lost 6 bases to trimming and J lost 5 bases; unmatched junction nucleotides: 0. Germline V gives CDR1 MDHEN, CDR2 SYDVKM. The method was immunoSEQ multiplex PCR; TCRdb's version includes in-frame clones alone and lacks a portion of them. The profile shows approximately 58,000 clones, around 94% of them singletons. Material for sequencing was PBMCs. This chain links TRBV28 with TRBJ2-5; TRBD2 agrees at 7 bases. This sequence originates from a man aged 18-30 years in good health and CMV-seronegative. As DNA, the CDR3 is TGTGCCAGCAGGCGGGGGGAGACCCAGTACTTC. Amino acid sequence: CASRRGETQYF.